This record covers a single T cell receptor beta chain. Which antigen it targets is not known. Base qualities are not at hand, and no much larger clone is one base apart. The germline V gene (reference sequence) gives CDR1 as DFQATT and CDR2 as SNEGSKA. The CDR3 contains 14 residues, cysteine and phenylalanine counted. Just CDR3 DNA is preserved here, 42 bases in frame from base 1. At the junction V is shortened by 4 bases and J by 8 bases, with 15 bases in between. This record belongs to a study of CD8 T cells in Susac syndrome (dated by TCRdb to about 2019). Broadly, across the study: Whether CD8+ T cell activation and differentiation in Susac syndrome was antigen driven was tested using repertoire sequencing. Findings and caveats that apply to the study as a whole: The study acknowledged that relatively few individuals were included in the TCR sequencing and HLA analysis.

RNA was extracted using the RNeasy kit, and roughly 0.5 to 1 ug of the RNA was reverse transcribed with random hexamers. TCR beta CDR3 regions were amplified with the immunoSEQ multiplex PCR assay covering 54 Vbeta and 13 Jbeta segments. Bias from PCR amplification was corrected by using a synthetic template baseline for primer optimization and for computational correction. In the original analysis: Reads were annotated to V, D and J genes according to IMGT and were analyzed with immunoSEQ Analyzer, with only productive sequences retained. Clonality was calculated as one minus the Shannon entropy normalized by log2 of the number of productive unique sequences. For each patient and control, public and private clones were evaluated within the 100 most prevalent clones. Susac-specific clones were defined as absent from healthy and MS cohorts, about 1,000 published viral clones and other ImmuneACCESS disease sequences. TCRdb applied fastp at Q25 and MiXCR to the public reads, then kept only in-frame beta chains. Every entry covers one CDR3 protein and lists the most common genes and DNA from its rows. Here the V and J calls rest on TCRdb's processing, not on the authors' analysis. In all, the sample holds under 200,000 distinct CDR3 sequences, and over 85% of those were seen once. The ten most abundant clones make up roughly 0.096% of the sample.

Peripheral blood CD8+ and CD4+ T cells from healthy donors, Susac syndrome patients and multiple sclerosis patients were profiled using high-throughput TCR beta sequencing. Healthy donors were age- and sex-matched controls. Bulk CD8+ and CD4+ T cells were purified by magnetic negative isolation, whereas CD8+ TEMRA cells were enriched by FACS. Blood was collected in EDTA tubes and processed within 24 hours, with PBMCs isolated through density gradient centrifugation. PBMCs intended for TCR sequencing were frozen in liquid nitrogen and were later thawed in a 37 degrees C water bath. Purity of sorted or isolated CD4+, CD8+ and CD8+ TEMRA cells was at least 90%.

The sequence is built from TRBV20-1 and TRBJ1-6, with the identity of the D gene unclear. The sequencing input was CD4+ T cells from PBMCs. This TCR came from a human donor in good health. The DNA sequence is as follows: TGCAGTGCTATTCTCACAGCACGGGATTCACCCCTCCACTTT. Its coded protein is CSAILTARDSPLHF.